This record covers a single TCR beta chain. Its antigen remains unidentified. The V segment lost 3 bases and the J segment 0 bases; nucleotides outside the gene matches: 3. This CDR3 comprises 15 residues. Germline CDR1 SGHRS, CDR2 YFSETQ. This record comes from a study of cytomegalovirus exposure and HLA in healthy donors. The wider study: Tens of millions of unique TCR sequences came from HLA-typed donors in an early release. Study-level findings and limits: Another analysis was done later, and it associated roughly 15,000 TCR beta sequences with HLA alleles at 0.05 false discovery rate. Per a later analysis, HLA-associated TCR beta chains showed more clonal expansion than other, equally common TCR beta chains. TRBV6-2, TRBV6-3 and some other V segments were excluded as indistinguishable.

PCR used 60 Vbeta primers and 13 Jbeta primers. Here immunoSEQ multiplex PCR was the method, and the copy in TCRdb shows in-frame clones only, minus some. This sample has 150,000 to 200,000 clones; approximately 70% occur once, and the top ten carry less than 8.5%. This receptor was obtained from a man aged 40-49 years in good health and CMV-seropositive. The chain employs TRBV5-1 and TRBJ1-2, with TRBD1 matching 9 bases. Input material: PBMCs. The CDR3 coding sequence is TGCGCCAGCAGCTGGGGGACAGGGACTAACTATGGCTACACCTTC. Its protein product is CASSWGTGTNYGYTF.